This TCR beta chain is from a study of CD8 T cells in ankylosing spondylitis. General study findings and limits: Certain motif variants had earlier appeared in reactive arthritis synovial fluid and blood. According to the report, clones linked to the disease were significantly enriched in matched synovial fluid samples taken from ankylosing spondylitis patients. About 8 highly homologous variants made up a TCR beta motif, and this motif appeared characteristic of ankylosing spondylitis blood.

Preparation of TCR beta libraries was done by quantitative 5'-RACE with molecular barcodes. TCRdb reprocessed the 5' RACE reads via MiXCR and lists one record per CDR3 protein. The sample lists about 800,000 distinct CDR3 sequences, 12% seen once, with about 0.49% in the top ten. Regarding this clonotype: The antigen remains undetermined.

The sample comprised blood, either unsorted or a sorted T cell fraction (not recorded which). The sequence came from a male donor with ankylosing spondylitis.

In DNA, the CDR3 is TGTGCCAGCAGCGACCGGGACAGAAGCACAGATACGCAGTATTTT. It is translated as CASSDRDRSTDTQYF. The V gene is TRBV5-5, the J gene TRBJ2-3; 7 positions match TRBD1. Losses at the gene ends were 4 bases for V and 0 bases for J; bases not matched to a gene: 5. The CDR3 consists of 15 residues. The germline V gene encodes CDR1 SGHKS and CDR2 YYEKEE (reference sequence).